A selection of T cell receptor beta chains follows, all from one sample in a study of neurological immune-mediated disorders. TCRdb used MiXCR to reprocess the 5' RACE reads, holding one entry per CDR3 protein. The profile shows roughly 48,000 distinct CDR3 sequences, around 5.8% of them singletons. Sequenced material: CD4+ T cells from blood. These receptors all come from a woman younger than 30 with multiple sclerosis. Each CDR3 is given with its conserved first and last residue. The D gene is left open where the match is weak. Size values are once, few and many counts, or a class for expanded clones, and some rows have none.

NA	TRBJ1-3	TRBV5-1	many	TGCGCCAGCAGCTCGGTACCTCCAGACTCTGGAAACACCATATATTTT	CASSSVPPDSGNTIYF
NA	TRBJ2-6	TRBV4-3	medium-sized	TGCGCCAGCAGCCAATCGTGGGGGGCCAACGTCCTGACTTTC	CASSQSWGANVLTF
TRBD2	TRBJ2-3	TRBV9	few	TGTGCCAGCAGTGTACGGAGCGGGAGGTCAGATACGCAGTATTTT	CASSVRSGRSDTQYF
NA	TRBJ1-4	TRBV20-1	many	TGCAGTGCTAGAAAGGGGTCGGCTAATGAAAAACTGTTTTTT	CSARKGSANEKLFF
NA	TRBJ2-5	TRBV7-2	many	TGTGCCAGCAGCTTCTACGGGATCCAAGAGACCCAGTACTTC	CASSFYGIQETQYF
TRBD1	TRBJ1-1	TRBV12-3/TRBV12-4	many	TGTGCCAGCAGAAACAGGGGAGGGGAGACGAACACTGAAGCTTTCTTT	CASRNRGGETNTEAFF
TRBD1	TRBJ2-5	TRBV5-1	many	TGCGCCAGCAGCTTGGGAGGCAGGGGGAGAAGGGAGACCCAGTACTTC	CASSLGGRGRRETQYF
TRBD1	TRBJ1-1	TRBV11-3	many	TGTGCCAGCAGCTTAGATCTTCCGACAGGGATGAACACTGAAGCTTTCTTT	CASSLDLPTGMNTEAFF
TRBD2	TRBJ2-1	TRBV7-8	many	TGTGCCAGCAGCTCGCGACTAGCGGGATCCACGAGCTCCTACAATGAGCAGTTCTTC	CASSSRLAGSTSSYNEQFF
NA	TRBJ1-1	TRBV6-5	many	TGTGCCAGCAGTTACATGGGTCGGAGCACTGAAGCTTTCTTT	CASSYMGRSTEAFF
TRBD2	TRBJ2-3	TRBV20-1	many	TGCAGTGTTAGTGGGAGGGCGGCAGATACGCAGTATTTT	CSVSGRAADTQYF
TRBD1	TRBJ1-5	TRBV10-2	many	TGCGCCAGCAGGGGACAGGGAATCGATCAGCCCCAGCATTTT	CASRGQGIDQPQHF
NA	TRBJ2-2	TRBV4-3	many	TGCGCCAGCAGCCAAGAGAAGATCGGACTACCCACCGGGGAGCTGTTTTTT	CASSQEKIGLPTGELFF
NA	TRBJ2-1	TRBV6-5	NA	TGTGCCAGCAGTTACTTGGCAATGAGCTCCTACAATGAGCAGTTCTTC	CASSYLAMSSYNEQFF
NA	TRBJ1-5	TRBV12-3/TRBV12-4	many	TGTGCCAGCAGTTTAATGGGGGGTGGCAATCAGCCCCAGCATTTT	CASSLMGGGNQPQHF
NA	TRBJ1-1	TRBV9	many	TGTGCCAGTGGCCAAGGGGACGACACTGAAGCTTTCTTT	CASGQGDDTEAFF
NA	TRBJ1-1	TRBV28	medium-sized	TGTGCCAGCAGTTTGGACATCCGGGTTTTACCGAACACTGAAGCTTTCTTT	CASSLDIRVLPNTEAFF
TRBD1	TRBJ1-1	TRBV5-5	many	TGTGCCAGCAGCTTTAAACCGGGACAGGGAAACACTGAAGCTTTCTTT	CASSFKPGQGNTEAFF
TRBD1	TRBJ2-2	TRBV9	many	TGTGCCAGCAGCGTAGTTGCAGGGGGCGCTGGATTCACCGGGGAGCTGTTTTTT	CASSVVAGGAGFTGELFF
NA	TRBJ1-5	TRBV7-9	NA	TGTGCCAGCAGCTTGGGGGACGGGCTTGGGCCCCAGCATTTT	CASSLGDGLGPQHF
NA	TRBJ2-1	TRBV7-2	many	TGTGCCAGCAGCTTAATGCCGACAAGGAATGAGCAGTTCTTC	CASSLMPTRNEQFF
TRBD1	TRBJ2-5	TRBV14	many	TGTGCCAGCAGCCGGCAGGGGGCCCAGTACTTC	CASSRQGAQYF
TRBD1	TRBJ1-5	TRBV6-5	many	TGTGCCAGCAGCCGACGGGGACAGGCCTTCGCTCAGCCCCAGCATTTT	CASSRRGQAFAQPQHF
TRBD1	TRBJ1-6	TRBV6-5	many	TGTGCCAGCACCTATTCTGGAGGGACAGGGAATTCACCCCTCCACTTT	CASTYSGGTGNSPLHF
TRBD2	TRBJ2-3	TRBV20-1	many	TGCAGTGCTAGGCCAAGCGGGGCATCCTGGGATACGCAGTATTTT	CSARPSGASWDTQYF
TRBD2	TRBJ2-3	TRBV7-2	many	TGTGCCAGCAGCTTAATTGCCGGGACTAGCACAAATACGCAGTATTTT	CASSLIAGTSTNTQYF
NA	TRBJ1-1	TRBV20-1	once	TGCAGTGCTAGGCCCTCGTATGGAGTGAACACTGAAGCTTTCTTT	CSARPSYGVNTEAFF
TRBD2	TRBJ2-3	TRBV5-1	many	TGCGCCAGCAGCTTGGAACGGGGGGCAGATACGCAGTATTTT	CASSLERGADTQYF
NA	TRBJ1-3	TRBV20-1	many	TGCAGTGCTAGGCTGGGCAACACCATATATTTT	CSARLGNTIYF
TRBD2	TRBJ2-5	TRBV7-6	many	TGTGCCAGCAGCCCAGGGGTAGGGTTTAGCGGGAAAATCCAAGAGACCCAGTACTTC	CASSPGVGFSGKIQETQYF